This note documents a single T cell receptor (beta chain) sequence. This record comes from a study of CD8+CD57+ T cells in acquired aplastic anemia. Trimming took 5 bases from V and 2 from J; bases not matched to a gene: 7. Germline CDR1 reads LNHDA; CDR2 reads SQIVND (reference sequence). CDR3 length equals 15 residues. Profiling that covered TCR beta VDJ and CDR3 relied on genomic DNA as its template. One entry per CDR3 protein results from TCRdb running MiXCR on the reads. Of 150,000 to 200,000 distinct CDR3 sequences in the sample, around 66% were seen once. V and J are TRBV19 and TRBJ2-7, with 9 bases that match TRBD1. The source is a human donor with severe aplastic anemia or a healthy control (not recorded which). The specimen was sorted CD4+, CD8+, or CD8+CD57+ T cells (not recorded which) from PBMCs. The DNA for the CDR3 is TGTGCCAGTAGTTGGGGACAGGGAGGCGCCTACGAGCAGTACTTC. Residues: CASSWGQGGAYEQYF.